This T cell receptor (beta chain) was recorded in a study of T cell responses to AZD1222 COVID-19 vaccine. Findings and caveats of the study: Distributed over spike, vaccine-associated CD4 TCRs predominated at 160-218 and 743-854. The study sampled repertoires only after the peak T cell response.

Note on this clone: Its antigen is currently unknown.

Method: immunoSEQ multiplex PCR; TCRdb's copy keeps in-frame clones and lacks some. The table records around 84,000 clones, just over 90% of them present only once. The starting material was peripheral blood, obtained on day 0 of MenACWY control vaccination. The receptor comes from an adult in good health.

CDR3 protein: CAIRATGASNYGYTF. The CDR3 nucleotides read TGTGCCATCAGAGCTACAGGGGCGTCTAACTATGGCTACACCTTC. The V gene is TRBV10-3, the J gene TRBJ1-2; the match to TRBD1 covers 7 bases. With 6 bases clipped from V and 0 bases from J, the junction kept 7 bases outside the gene matches. The CDR3 has 15 amino acids. Per the germline V gene, CDR1 is ENHRY and CDR2 is SYGVKD.